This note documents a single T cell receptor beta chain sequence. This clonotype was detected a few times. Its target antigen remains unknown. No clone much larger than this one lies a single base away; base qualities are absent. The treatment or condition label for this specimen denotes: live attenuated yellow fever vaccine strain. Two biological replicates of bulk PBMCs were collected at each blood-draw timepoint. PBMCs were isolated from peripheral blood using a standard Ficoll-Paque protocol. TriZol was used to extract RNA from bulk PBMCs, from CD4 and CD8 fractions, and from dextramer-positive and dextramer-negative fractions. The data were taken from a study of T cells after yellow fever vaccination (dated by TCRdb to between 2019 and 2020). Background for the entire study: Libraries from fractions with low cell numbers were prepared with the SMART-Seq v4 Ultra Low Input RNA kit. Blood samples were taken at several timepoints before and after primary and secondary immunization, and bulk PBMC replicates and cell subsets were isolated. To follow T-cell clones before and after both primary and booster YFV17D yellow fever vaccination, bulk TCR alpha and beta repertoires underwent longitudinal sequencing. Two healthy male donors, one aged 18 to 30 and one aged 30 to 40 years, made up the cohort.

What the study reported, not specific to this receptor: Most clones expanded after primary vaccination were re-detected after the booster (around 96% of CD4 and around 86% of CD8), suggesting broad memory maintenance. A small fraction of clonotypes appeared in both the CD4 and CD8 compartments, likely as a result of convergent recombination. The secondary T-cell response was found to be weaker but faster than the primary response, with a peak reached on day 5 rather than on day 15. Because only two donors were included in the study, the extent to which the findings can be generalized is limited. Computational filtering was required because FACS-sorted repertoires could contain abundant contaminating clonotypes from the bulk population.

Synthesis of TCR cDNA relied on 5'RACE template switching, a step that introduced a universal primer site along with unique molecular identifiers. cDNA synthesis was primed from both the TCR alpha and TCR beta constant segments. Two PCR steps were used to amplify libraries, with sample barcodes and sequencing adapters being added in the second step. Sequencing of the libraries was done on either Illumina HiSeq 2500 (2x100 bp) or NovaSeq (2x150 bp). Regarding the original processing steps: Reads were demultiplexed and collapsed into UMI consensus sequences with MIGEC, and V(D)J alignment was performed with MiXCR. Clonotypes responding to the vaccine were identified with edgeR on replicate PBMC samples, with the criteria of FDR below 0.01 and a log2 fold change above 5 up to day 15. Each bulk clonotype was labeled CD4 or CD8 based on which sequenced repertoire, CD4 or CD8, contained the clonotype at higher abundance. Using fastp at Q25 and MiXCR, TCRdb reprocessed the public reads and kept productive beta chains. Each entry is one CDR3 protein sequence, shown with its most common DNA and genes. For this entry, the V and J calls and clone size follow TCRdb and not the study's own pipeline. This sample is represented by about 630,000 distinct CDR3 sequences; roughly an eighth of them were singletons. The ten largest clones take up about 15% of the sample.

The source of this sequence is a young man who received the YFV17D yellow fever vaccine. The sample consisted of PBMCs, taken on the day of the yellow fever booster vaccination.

The sequence in DNA is TGTGCCAGCAGCCAAGGCAAGGGTGGGAACTATGGCTACACCTTC. It translates as CASSQGKGGNYGYTF. The rearranged chain carries TRBV3-1 and TRBJ1-2, with the D gene not clear enough to name. V and J are truncated by 1 base and 2 bases respectively, leaving an intervening sequence of 11 bases. The CDR3 holds 15 amino acids from the cysteine to the phenylalanine. This entry keeps only the CDR3 DNA: 45 bases, framed from base 1. Taken from the germline V gene (reference sequence), the CDR1 and CDR2 loops are LGHDT and YNNKEL.